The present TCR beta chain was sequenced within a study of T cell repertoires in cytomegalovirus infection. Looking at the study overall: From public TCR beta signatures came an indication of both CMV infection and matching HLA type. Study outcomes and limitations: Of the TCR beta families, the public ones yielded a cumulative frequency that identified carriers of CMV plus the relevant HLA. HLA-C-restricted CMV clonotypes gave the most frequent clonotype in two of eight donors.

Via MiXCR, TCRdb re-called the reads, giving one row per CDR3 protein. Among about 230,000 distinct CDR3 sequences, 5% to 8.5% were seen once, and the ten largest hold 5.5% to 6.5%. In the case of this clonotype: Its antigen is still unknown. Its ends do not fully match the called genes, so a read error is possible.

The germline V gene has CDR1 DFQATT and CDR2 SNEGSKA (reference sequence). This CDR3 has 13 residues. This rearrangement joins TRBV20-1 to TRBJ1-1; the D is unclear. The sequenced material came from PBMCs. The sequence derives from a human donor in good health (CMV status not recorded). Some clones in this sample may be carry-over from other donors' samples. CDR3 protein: CSAREDANTKAFF. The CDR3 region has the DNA TGCAGTGCTAGGGAAGATGCGAACACTAAAGCTTTCTTT.